This passage covers 21 T cell receptor beta chains from one sample sequenced in a study of identical twins' blood T cells. One entry per CDR3 protein results from TCRdb running MiXCR on the 5' RACE reads. The table includes 400,000 or so distinct CDR3 sequences, approximately 30% detected once. Material for sequencing was PBMCs. The source is a woman aged 18-49 years in good health.

The chain uses TRBV3-1 and TRBJ2-1; a weak D match, TRBD2 (5 bases). Germline lookup yields CDR1 LGHDT and CDR2 YNNKEL (reference sequence). V shed 5 bases and J shed 6 bases, with 20 bases lying between them. The CDR3 runs to 16 residues. CDR3 DNA: TGTGCCAGCAGCGGGCACATGAAACTAGTTGGCAATGAGCAGTTCTTC. Translation: CASSGHMKLVGNEQFF.

This clonotype came up a few times. The J gene is TRBJ1-1, the V gene TRBV9; possibly TRBD1 for D (5 bases). CDR3 size: 14 residues. Germline assignment: CDR1 SGDLS and CDR2 YYNGEE. Between the trimmed V and J ends, which lost 0 bases and 4 bases, there was a span of 10 bases. The CDR3 DNA sequence: TGTGCCAGCAGCGTAGACGGAGGGGTCACTGAAGCTTTCTTT. Translation: CASSVDGGVTEAFF.

This clonotype was found a few times. The chain couples TRBV20-1 to TRBJ2-1, with 9 positions matching TRBD2. CDR3 length: 14 residues. Germline trimming cut 5 bases from V and 7 bases from J; bases unmatched to any gene: 9. The germline CDR1 and CDR2 sequences are DFQATT and SNEGSKA (reference sequence). The CDR3 protein is CSALDSGRINEQFF. As DNA, the CDR3 is TGCAGTGCTTTGGATAGCGGGAGAATAAATGAGCAGTTCTTC.

This clonotype has at least ten counts. CDR3 coding DNA: TGCGCCAGCAGCCAAGACAGCCTCAATCAGCCCCAGCATTTT. Translation: CASSQDSLNQPQHF. The V call is TRBV5-1, the J call TRBJ1-5, with a tentative D call TRBD1 (5 bases). CDR3 length: 14 residues. V lost 4 bases, J lost 3 bases, and 11 bases lay in between. Germline V gives CDR1 SGHRS, CDR2 YFSETQ.

This chain joins TRBV19 and TRBJ2-1, with 7 bases identical to TRBD2. Germline-derived CDR1 and CDR2 are LNHDA and SQIVND (reference sequence). This CDR3 region has 16 residues. Trimming at V came to 2 bases and at J to 0 bases, leaving 4 bases not matched to a gene. CDR3 bases: TGTGCCAGTAGTATAAGTGCGGGGGACTCCTACAATGAGCAGTTCTTC. It yields the protein CASSISAGDSYNEQFF.

This sequence joins TRBV2 and TRBJ2-2, with D uncertain. Trimming removed 1 base at V and 2 bases at J, with 8 bases between. The CDR3 consists of 15 residues. CDR1 SNHLY and CDR2 FYNNEI come from the germline V gene. The CDR3 nucleotides read TGTGCCAGCAGTGAAGGCCTTTCCAACACCGGGGAGCTGTTTTTT. Translation: CASSEGLSNTGELFF.

This chain links TRBV12-3 or TRBV12-4 with TRBJ1-4, with D possibly being TRBD1 (5 bases). The CDR3 runs to 13 residues. V shed 6 bases and J shed 5 bases, with 10 bases lying between them. The CDR3 region is CASSQGRNEKLFF. The CDR3 coding sequence is TGTGCCAGCAGCCAGGGACGGAATGAAAAACTGTTTTTT.

This chain links TRBV9 with TRBJ1-2; D is possibly TRBD1 (5 bases). Trimming left V 0 bases short and J 5 bases short, with 8 bases between. Germline values: CDR1 SGDLS, CDR2 YYNGEE. This CDR3 comprises 13 residues. CDR3 nucleotides: TGTGCCAGCAGCGTAGGACAGTATTATGGCTACACCTTC. The encoded protein is CASSVGQYYGYTF.

As for this clonotype: At one boundary the junction diverges from the germline segment, which might be a read error. The chain uses TRBV28 and TRBJ2-3; tentative D call: TRBD2 (6 bases). This CDR3 contains 13 residues. Germline values: CDR1 MDHEN, CDR2 SYDVKM. Written as DNA, the CDR3 is TGTGCCGGCAGGCGGGGCGGCACAGATACGCAGTATTTT. Translated, it gives CAGRRGGTDTQYF.

The rearrangement uses TRBV6-6 and TRBJ1-6, with D perhaps matching TRBD1 (5 bases). This CDR3 is built from 15 residues. Trimming pared 5 bases from V and 0 bases from J, leaving 8 bases between. Germline loops: CDR1 MNHNY, CDR2 SVGAGI (reference sequence). The CDR3 loop reads CASSRGLSYNSPLHF. In DNA form, the CDR3 reads TGTGCCAGCAGTAGGGGACTCTCCTATAATTCACCCCTCCACTTT.

In its sample, this clonotype was seen many times. This chain links TRBV20-1 with TRBJ1-1, with 8 nucleotides matching TRBD1. This CDR3 contains 13 residues. Looked up from germline, CDR1 is DFQATT and CDR2 is SNEGSKA (reference sequence). With 6 bases clipped from V and 5 bases from J, the junction kept 8 bases outside the gene matches. The chain's CDR3 is CSAARGRLTEAFF. CDR3 bases: TGCAGTGCCGCCAGGGGGCGCTTAACTGAAGCTTTCTTT.

The chain carries TRBV3-1 and TRBJ2-7; D not resolved. Germline V gene sequence: CDR1 LGHDT, CDR2 YNNKEL (reference sequence). The CDR3 consists of 15 residues. Trimming cost V 2 bases and J 5 bases, with 16 bases left between them. CDR3 in DNA: TGTGCCAGCAGCCAATACACCGGTTTGGCCGACGAGCAGTACTTC. This codes for CASSQYTGLADEQYF.

V usage is TRBV5-6 and J usage is TRBJ1-2; D is perhaps TRBD1 (5 bases). This CDR3 contains 14 residues. Germline V lookup: CDR1 SGHDT, CDR2 YYEEEE. V was clipped by 5 bases and J by 8 bases, with 19 bases between them. This chain's CDR3 is CASSSGTPVSGYTF. The DNA of the CDR3 is TGTGCCAGCAGTTCAGGGACCCCAGTTTCCGGCTACACCTTC.

V and J are TRBV27 and TRBJ1-4; D gene unclear. V lost 5 bases to trimming and J lost 3 bases, with 10 bases between them. CDR3 length equals 14 residues. CDR1 is MNHEY, CDR2 SMNVEV, per germline (reference sequence). CDR3 coding DNA: TGTGCCAGCAGTAGGGTGAGATCTAATGAAAAACTGTTTTTT. It translates to CASSRVRSNEKLFF.

The chain carries TRBV20-1 and TRBJ1-1, with D possibly being TRBD1 (5 bases). This CDR3 has 15 amino acids. Trimming shortened V by 3 bases and J by 8 bases, and 22 bases separated the two germline ends. From germline, CDR1 is DFQATT and CDR2 SNEGSKA (reference sequence). The CDR3 region has the DNA TGCAGTGCTAGGGCAGGTGCAGGGCTCACCTTAGAAGCTTTCTTT. Protein: CSARAGAGLTLEAFF.

This rearrangement joins TRBV5-1 to TRBJ1-1, with D unresolved. CDR3 length: 13 amino acids. Looked up from germline, CDR1 is SGHRS and CDR2 is YFSETQ. The V end was cut by 0 bases, the J end by 2 bases, with 5 bases between. The CDR3 here is CASSLEFNTEAFF. DNA of the CDR3: TGCGCCAGCAGCTTGGAATTTAACACTGAAGCTTTCTTT.

This clonotype was counted only a few times. V and J are TRBV29-1 and TRBJ2-7; perhaps TRBD2 as D (6 bases). CDR3 length: 15 amino acids. Germline V lookup: CDR1 SQVTM, CDR2 ANQGSEA. Trimming stripped 2 bases from V and 0 bases from J, with 14 bases between. The CDR3 DNA is TGCAGCGTTGAATACGCCTACGGGGGCTCCTACGAGCAGTACTTC. Its protein is CSVEYAYGGSYEQYF.

Worth noting for this clonotype: A much larger clonotype is one base distant, so this may be a read error. The rearrangement uses TRBV20-1 and TRBJ1-4; perhaps TRBD1 as D (5 bases). CDR3 length: 13 residues. The V gene's germline CDR1 is DFQATT and CDR2 SNEGSKA (reference sequence). CDR3 in DNA: TGCGGTGCTAGGGCGGGGGTGGACGAAAAACTGTTTTTT. Translated, it gives CGARAGVDEKLFF.

The genes are TRBV5-1 and TRBJ2-3, with D unresolved. This CDR3 has 15 residues. Per germline, CDR1 SGHRS and CDR2 YFSETQ. V was pared by 1 base and J by 0 bases, with 9 bases between. The CDR3 DNA follows: TGCGCCAGCAGCTTGCAGAGGCGGAGCACAGATACGCAGTATTTT. Amino acid sequence: CASSLQRRSTDTQYF.

This clonotype was found a few times. Written as DNA, the CDR3 is TGCAGTGCCCGGCCGTCGGACCTGCGTCGGGGGGACTATGGCTACACCTTC. It specifies CSARPSDLRRGDYGYTF. V usage is TRBV20-1 and J usage is TRBJ1-2; maybe TRBD1 (5 bases). Per germline, CDR1 DFQATT and CDR2 SNEGSKA (reference sequence). Between the trimmed V and J ends, which lost 6 bases and 3 bases, there was a span of 26 bases. CDR3 size: 17 residues.

The chain links TRBV7-6 to TRBJ1-5, with D possibly matching TRBD1 (5 bases). The CDR3 runs 15 residues. Per the germline V gene, CDR1 is SGHVS and CDR2 is FNYEAQ. Trimming shortened V by 5 bases and J by 7 bases, and 18 bases separated the two germline ends. Written as DNA, the CDR3 is TGTGCCAGCAGCGTAGAAGCAGGGATAGGCCAGCCCCAGCATTTT. Translation gives CASSVEAGIGQPQHF.